This T cell receptor beta chain was sequenced for a study of CD39 and CD103 CD8 tumor-infiltrating T cells (dated by TCRdb to about 2018). Regarding the research as a whole: Repertoire comparisons were shown for an HPV-positive HNSCC, an HPV-negative HNSCC, an ovarian cancer and a melanoma patient. Deep sequencing of TCRbeta CDR3 was used to compare the repertoires of CD8 TIL subsets, defined by CD103 and CD39, with those of peripheral memory CD8 T cells.

Including cysteine and phenylalanine, the CDR3 has 16 amino acids. Only CDR3 DNA remains: 48 bases, in frame from the first base. The germline V gene provides CDR1 SNHLY and CDR2 FYNNEI. Ends trimmed: V by 6 bases, J by 3 bases; bases unmatched to a gene: 10. Patients were not receiving therapy at sample collection, though earlier treatments ranged from chemotherapy, radiotherapy, surgery and immunotherapy to none. After thawing, cells were enriched for T lymphocytes using a negative-selection kit, and EpCAM beads were added for tumor-infiltrating lymphocytes. Memory CD8 T cells were sorted using a CD8+CD4-CD45RA- gate, without regard to whether the cells expressed CCR7. Before analysis, peripheral blood mononuclear cells were isolated on a Ficoll-Paque PLUS gradient and cryopreserved. Populations were sorted on a FACSAria II to approximately 99% purity, and the cell pellets were frozen for TCR sequencing without being cultured.

With respect to this clone: The clone's antigen remains unknown. Base qualities are not provided; no much larger clone lies one nucleotide away.

Broad study findings and their caveats: DP TIL clonotypes were rarely found in blood or uninvolved lymph node, whereas DN TIL clonotypes largely overlapped peripheral memory CD8 repertoires. Compared with DN and SP CD8 TILs and with blood memory CD8 T cells, DP CD8 TILs appeared more oligoclonal, with the top 30 clonotypes covering about 50-90%.

From roughly 10,000 to 100,000 sorted cells per subset, genomic DNA was extracted using the DNeasy Blood and Tissue Kit. TCRbeta V-J or V-D-J regions were sequenced and mapped by the immunoSEQ service, with coverage above 10x per sample. The source study handled its data this way. Analysis was limited to productive rearrangements exported from the immunoSEQ Analyzer platform, and clonality was evaluated on the 500 most abundant clones. The Morisita-Horn similarity index and the Jaccard index were used to quantify the overlap in repertoires between populations. Morisita-Horn similarity between CD8 T-cell subset TCR repertoires was measured in about 6 cancer patients. TCRdb limited this immuneACCESS table to in-frame rearrangements with V and J called. A share of clones is missing; checked studies link under half to unresolved V genes, and the rest is unexplained. Clone size and the V and J calls come from that table; the DNA yielded D and trimming. The sample profile shows over 15,000 clones; about 93% of them were found once. The ten biggest clones cover around 4% of the sample.

The rearranged segments are TRBV2 and TRBJ2-7; 11 nucleotides in the junction match TRBD2. The sample taken for sequencing was CD8+ T cells sorted from blood. This specimen's cell subset or site label, per the study, means: total memory CD8 T cells (CD45RA-CCR7+/-) from blood or uninvolved lymph node. The receptor was derived from a human donor with head and neck squamous cell carcinoma. The DNA is as follows: TGTGCCAGCAGACCACTAGCGGGGGTCGGAAACTACGAGCAGTACTTC. It is translated as CASRPLAGVGNYEQYF.